What follows are 32 T cell receptor beta chains derived from one specimen sequenced in a study of blood T cell repertoires in COVID-19. Using immunoSEQ multiplex PCR, the repertoire was profiled, and TCRdb retains in-frame clones only, with some absent. This table has 200,000 or so clones, around 82% appearing once. Sequencing was done on a sample of PBMCs or T cells enriched from blood (not recorded which). The receptor set was obtained from a man aged 35-49 years who had recovered from COVID-19.

The chain is built from TRBV4-3 and TRBJ2-3; 9 bases are shared with TRBD2. CDR1 is LGHNA and CDR2 is YSLEER in the germline V gene. There are 16 residues in the CDR3. The junction had 8 bases not matched to a gene; V was cut back by 4 bases and J by 3 bases. The CDR3 here is CASSPGLARGTDTQYF. Written as DNA, the CDR3 is TGCGCCAGCAGCCCAGGACTAGCGAGGGGTACAGATACGCAGTATTTT.

V is TRBV19 and J is TRBJ2-3; D gene uncertain. In germline, CDR1 is LNHDA, CDR2 SQIVND (reference sequence). Between the trimmed V and J ends, which lost 1 base and 4 bases, there was a span of 9 bases. The length of the CDR3 is 14 residues. The chain's CDR3 is CASSIAPYADTQYF. The CDR3 nucleotides are TGTGCCAGTAGTATAGCCCCCTACGCAGATACGCAGTATTTT.

Only one count was recorded for this clone. The chain has TRBV2 and TRBJ1-2; tentatively, D is TRBD1 (5 bases). V lost 9 bases to trimming and J lost 5 bases, with 10 bases between them. Germline CDR1 is SNHLY and CDR2 is FYNNEI. The CDR3 has 11 residues. In DNA form, the CDR3 reads TGTGCCAGTGGTGGGGCATATGGCTACACCTTC. Its translation is CASGGAYGYTF.

CDR3 residues: CASGDRVAGNTIYF. CDR3 DNA sequence: TGTGCCAGTGGAGACAGGGTCGCTGGAAACACCATATATTTT. The rearrangement links TRBV19 to TRBJ1-3; the match to TRBD1 covers 7 bases. The CDR3 length is 14 residues. Germline V gives CDR1 LNHDA, CDR2 SQIVND (reference sequence). V gave up 8 bases and J gave up 2 bases; unmatched junction bases: 6.

This sequence joins TRBV2 and TRBJ1-5; TRBD1 might be the D (5 bases). The germline gives CDR1 SNHLY, CDR2 FYNNEI. Trimming pared 6 bases from V and 6 bases from J, leaving 15 bases between. CDR3 length: 14 residues. The CDR3 sequence is CASSFTGLGQPQHF. In DNA, the CDR3 is TGTGCCAGCAGCTTCACAGGCTTGGGTCAGCCCCAGCATTTT. The whole variable domain, remainder taken from reference TRBV2 and TRBJ1-5, is EPEVTQTPSHQVTQMGQEVILRCVPISNHLYFYWYRQILGQKVEFLVSFYNNEISEKSEIFDDQFSVERPDGSNFTLKIRSTKLEDSAMYFCASSFTGLGQPQHFGDGTRLSIL.

The chain recombines TRBV5-1 with TRBJ2-1, with 11 bases identical to TRBD2. CDR1 is SGHRS and CDR2 is YFSETQ in the germline V gene. The CDR3 totals 14 residues. V shed 3 bases and J 6 bases; nucleotides not matched to a gene: 2. CDR3 DNA sequence: TGCGCCAGCAGCTCTAGCGGGGGGCCCAATGAGCAGTTCTTC. Amino acids: CASSSSGGPNEQFF. Filled out from reference TRBV5-1 and TRBJ2-1, the complete variable domain reads KAGVTQTPRYLIKTRGQQVTLSCSPISGHRSVSWYQQTPGQGLQFLFEYFSETQRNKGNFPGRFSGRQFSNSRSEMNVSTLELGDSALYLCASSSSGGPNEQFFGPGTRLTVL.

The chain is built from TRBV7-9 and TRBJ1-2; D remains ambiguous. This CDR3 spans 13 amino acids. The V gene's germline CDR1 is SEHNR and CDR2 FQNEAQ (reference sequence). V lost 1 base, J lost 4 bases, and 7 bases lay in between. This CDR3 is CASSLEAGYGYTF. The CDR3 DNA reads TGTGCCAGCAGCTTAGAGGCAGGCTATGGCTACACCTTC.

The V call is TRBV4-3, the J call TRBJ2-5; TRBD1 might be the D (6 bases). The CDR3 runs to 15 residues. The germline V gene encodes CDR1 LGHNA and CDR2 YSLEER. The V gene lost 0 bases and the J gene lost 4 bases, with 12 bases spanning the gap. The CDR3 sequence: CASSQDGARGETQYF. The CDR3 coding sequence is TGCGCCAGCAGCCAAGATGGAGCCAGGGGAGAGACCCAGTACTTC.

This chain links TRBV27 with TRBJ1-6; 8 bases are a match to TRBD1. The CDR3 length is 15 residues. Germline V gives CDR1 MNHEY, CDR2 SMNVEV (reference sequence). V shed 10 bases and J 5 bases; nucleotides not matched to a gene: 10. Here the CDR3 reads CATNRTGHNNSPLHF. CDR3 nucleotides: TGTGCCACAAACAGGACAGGGCATAATAATTCACCCCTCCACTTT.

The rearrangement links TRBV6-5 to TRBJ1-5, with a weak D call TRBD1 (5 bases). This CDR3 is 14 amino acids long. The V gene's germline CDR1 is MNHEY and CDR2 SVGAGI. Deletions cut 4 bases from V and 7 bases from J, with 14 bases between. Here the CDR3 DNA reads TGTGCCAGCAGTTCGGGGGGGGGAAAACAGCCCCAGCATTTT. Translated, it gives CASSSGGGKQPQHF.

The rearrangement links TRBV7-2 to TRBJ2-1; maybe TRBD2 (6 bases). CDR1 and CDR2 (germline): SGHTA, FQGNSA. V lost 2 bases and J lost 0, with 14 bases in between. The CDR3 length is 17 residues. In DNA form, the CDR3 reads TGTGCCAGCAGCTTAATGGCGGGAATCCTCTCCTACAATGAGCAGTTCTTC. It specifies CASSLMAGILSYNEQFF.

The rearrangement joins TRBV24-1 to TRBJ2-1; TRBD2 is a possible D gene (6 bases). Trimming stripped 4 bases from V and 7 bases from J, with 10 bases between. In germline, CDR1 is KGHDR, CDR2 SFDVKD. CDR3 size: 13 residues. The CDR3 DNA follows: TGTGCCACCAGTGACTACGCGGGGAATGAGCAGTTCTTC. It translates to CATSDYAGNEQFF.

The rearrangement links TRBV4-1 to TRBJ2-5; D might be TRBD2 (5 bases). With 1 base removed from V and 2 bases from J, the gap between germline ends came to 8 bases. The CDR3 extends over 14 amino acids. The germline V gene encodes CDR1 MGHRA and CDR2 YSYEKL. This chain's CDR3 is CASSQGTYQETQYF. DNA for the CDR3: TGCGCCAGCAGCCAAGGGACTTATCAAGAGACCCAGTACTTC.

The CDR3 spells CASSPTAGANYGYTF. CDR3 coding DNA: TGTGCCAGCAGCCCAACGGCGGGGGCTAACTATGGCTACACCTTC. The chain is built from TRBV9 and TRBJ1-2, with D maybe TRBD1 (5 bases). Trimming took off 4 bases at V and 0 bases at J, with 13 bases between the two ends. CDR1 is SGDLS, CDR2 YYNGEE, per germline. This CDR3 has 15 residues.

The chain's CDR3 is CASSEGGLFQPQHF. The CDR3 DNA is TGTGCCAGCAGTGAGGGGGGATTATTTCAGCCCCAGCATTTT. This chain uses TRBV2 with TRBJ1-5, with a tentative D call TRBD1 (5 bases). Between the trimmed V and J ends, which lost 3 bases and 6 bases, there was a span of 12 bases. The CDR3 consists of 14 residues. Germline V gives CDR1 SNHLY, CDR2 FYNNEI.

The chain combines TRBV11-3 with TRBJ2-5; D unresolved. The CDR3 runs 13 residues. The V gene lost 3 bases and the J gene lost 2 bases, with 7 bases spanning the gap. Germline V gives CDR1 SGHNT, CDR2 YENEEA. Here the CDR3 reads CASSFSPQETQYF. DNA for the CDR3: TGTGCCAGCAGCTTTAGCCCGCAAGAGACCCAGTACTTC.

The V gene is TRBV6-2 or TRBV6-3, the J gene TRBJ1-5; 7 nucleotides agree with TRBD1. Losses at the gene ends were 6 bases for V and 4 bases for J; bases not matched to a gene: 3. Germline V gene sequence: CDR1 MNHEY, CDR2 SVGEGT. CDR3 length: 13 residues. DNA for the CDR3: TGTGCCAGCAGCCGGGACAGAAATCAGCCCCAGCATTTT. It codes for CASSRDRNQPQHF.

This chain links TRBV6-2 or TRBV6-3 with TRBJ1-5; the match to TRBD1 covers 8 bases. V lost 6 bases to trimming and J lost 4 bases; unmatched junction nucleotides: 11. There are 16 residues in the CDR3. CDR1 is MNHEY, CDR2 SVGEGT, per germline. CDR3 in amino acids: CASSFADNRGNQPQHF. The DNA of the CDR3 is TGTGCCAGCAGCTTCGCCGATAACAGGGGGAATCAGCCCCAGCATTTT.

CDR3 amino acids: CASSVPGLAQETQYF. CDR3 sequence (DNA): TGTGCCAGCAGCGTACCGGGACTAGCGCAAGAGACCCAGTACTTC. The chain employs TRBV9 and TRBJ2-5, with 10 bases matching TRBD2. Trimming cost V 1 base and J 2 bases; bases outside gene matches: 2. CDR1 is SGDLS, CDR2 YYNGEE, per germline. This CDR3 has 15 residues.

The chain uses TRBV6-5 and TRBJ1-1, with 7 bases that match TRBD1. Germline V gives CDR1 MNHEY, CDR2 SVGAGI. This CDR3 is built from 14 residues. After removal of 5 bases from V and 0 bases from J, the junction contained 3 bases not matched to a gene. The CDR3 DNA sequence: TGTGCCAGCAGTCGCAGGGGGTTGAACACTGAAGCTTTCTTT. As protein: CASSRRGLNTEAFF.

The chain carries TRBV18 and TRBJ1-1; 7 bases fit TRBD1. The V segment lost 3 bases and the J segment 0 bases; nucleotides outside the gene matches: 4. Germline V gives CDR1 KGHSH, CDR2 LQKENI. The CDR3 has 15 amino acids. The CDR3 spells CASSPMGQLNTEAFF. The CDR3 nucleotides read TGTGCCAGCTCACCTATGGGACAGCTGAACACTGAAGCTTTCTTT. Complete variable domain (other parts from reference TRBV18 and TRBJ1-1): NAGVMQNPRHLVRRRGQEARLRCSPMKGHSHVYWYRQLPEEGLKFMVYLQKENIIDESGMPKERFSAEFPKEGPSILRIQQVVRGDSAAYFCASSPMGQLNTEAFFGQGTRLTVV.

The V call is TRBV4-1, the J call TRBJ2-2, with TRBD1 matching over 8 bases. The V gene's germline CDR1 is MGHRA and CDR2 YSYEKL. Germline trimming cut 1 base from V and 4 bases from J; bases unmatched to any gene: 5. The CDR3 extends over 16 amino acids. The CDR3 DNA reads TGCGCCAGCAGCCAAGGGCAGGGGGCTGGCACCGGGGAGCTGTTTTTT. This encodes CASSQGQGAGTGELFF.

CDR3 DNA: TGTGCCAGCAGCCTGGGCGGGGCCTTGGGGAACATTCAGTACTTC. The encoded protein is CASSLGGALGNIQYF. The chain couples TRBV9 to TRBJ2-4; D might be TRBD2 (6 bases). The CDR3 sequence is 15 residues long. V was cut by 4 bases and J by 7 bases, with 18 bases left in between. Per the germline V gene, CDR1 is SGDLS and CDR2 is YYNGEE. Full variable domain (outside the CDR3, taken from reference TRBV9 and TRBJ2-4): DSGVTQTPKHLITATGQRVTLRCSPRSGDLSVYWYQQSLDQGLQFLIQYYNGEERAKGNILERFSAQQFPDLHSELNLSSLELGDSALYFCASSLGGALGNIQYFGAGTRLSVL.

This rearrangement joins TRBV19 to TRBJ1-5; D gene ambiguous. CDR1 is LNHDA and CDR2 is SQIVND in the germline V gene (reference sequence). Trimming pared 7 bases from V and 2 bases from J, leaving 6 bases between. The CDR3 is 12 residues long. The CDR3 DNA sequence: TGTGCCAGTAATCAGGGCAATCAGCCCCAGCATTTT. Its protein is CASNQGNQPQHF.

The V and J genes are TRBV6-5 and TRBJ1-5; maybe TRBD1 (5 bases). Between the trimmed V and J ends, which lost 8 bases and 6 bases, there was a span of 20 bases. The CDR3 consists of 15 residues. Germline V gene sequence: CDR1 MNHEY, CDR2 SVGAGI. CDR3 residues: CASDWGGVGVQPQHF. The CDR3 DNA sequence: TGTGCCAGCGACTGGGGCGGCGTAGGTGTTCAGCCCCAGCATTTT.

This chain connects TRBV28 to TRBJ2-7; weak D call: TRBD2 (5 bases). Germline CDR1 reads MDHEN; CDR2 reads SYDVKM. The CDR3 sequence is 13 residues long. V was pared by 5 bases and J by 7 bases, with 15 bases between. The DNA for the CDR3 is TGTGCCAGCAGTCCGGGGAGATTGGGAGAGCAGTACTTC. Translated, it gives CASSPGRLGEQYF. Variable domain in full (rest from reference TRBV28 and TRBJ2-7): DVKVTQSSRYLVKRTGEKVFLECVQDMDHENMFWYRQDPGLGLRLIYFSYDVKMKEKGDIPEGYSVSREKKERFSLILESASTNQTSMYLCASSPGRLGEQYFGPGTRLTVT.

The chain couples TRBV5-1 to TRBJ1-1, with a possible D match to TRBD1 (6 bases). V was shortened by 5 bases and J by 5 bases, with 13 bases between the two germline ends. The germline CDR1 and CDR2 sequences are SGHRS and YFSETQ. The CDR3 has 13 amino acids. CDR3 protein: CASSYRVGTEAFF. The CDR3 bases are TGCGCCAGCAGTTACAGGGTTGGGACTGAAGCTTTCTTT.

The genes are TRBV13 and TRBJ2-1; D not certain. The CDR3 runs 15 residues. CDR1 PRHDT and CDR2 FYEKMQ come from the germline V gene (reference sequence). V lost 5 bases to trimming and J lost 3 bases, with 14 bases between them. The CDR3 bases are TGTGCCAGCAGCCGGCCAGTGGCAGGCTACAATGAGCAGTTCTTC. It is translated as CASSRPVAGYNEQFF. Together with reference TRBV13 and TRBJ2-1, the CDR3 gives the full variable domain: AAGVIQSPRHLIKEKRETATLKCYPIPRHDTVYWYQQGPGQDPQFLISFYEKMQSDKGSIPDRFSAQQFSDYHSELNMSSLELGDSALYFCASSRPVAGYNEQFFGPGTRLTVL.

Notes on this clone: This sample includes further DNA sequences coding for the same CDR3. This chain joins TRBV3-1 (or the pseudogene TRBV3-2) and TRBJ1-2; 9 bases match TRBD1. V dropped 3 bases and J dropped 2; count of bases not matched to a gene: 1. The CDR3 totals 14 residues. Germline values: CDR1 LGHDT, CDR2 YNNKEL (reference sequence). The DNA for the CDR3 is TGTGCCAGCAGCCAGGGACAGGGCAACTATGGCTACACCTTC. This gives the protein CASSQGQGNYGYTF.

V and J are TRBV3-1 (or the pseudogene TRBV3-2) and TRBJ2-1; TRBD2 aligns across 9 bases. The CDR3 extends over 18 amino acids. Germline V CDR1 and CDR2: LGHDT, YNNKEL (reference sequence). J was trimmed by 10 bases and V by 8 bases; bases with no gene match: 24. CDR3 amino acids: CASVPFEGLAPIEEEQFF. As DNA, the CDR3 is TGTGCCAGCGTTCCGTTTGAGGGACTAGCTCCCATAGAAGAGGAGCAGTTCTTC.

The chain joins TRBV30 to TRBJ1-4; maybe TRBD1 (5 bases). Germline assignment: CDR1 GTSNPN and CDR2 SVGIG (reference sequence). This CDR3 region has 16 residues. V lost 4 bases and J lost 0, with 15 bases in between. CDR3 sequence (DNA): TGTGCCTGGAAATACGGGGGGTTTGCAACTAATGAAAAACTGTTTTTT. Its translation: CAWKYGGFATNEKLFF. The full variable domain, in which reference TRBV30 and TRBJ1-4 provide the parts outside the CDR3, is SQTIHQWPATLVQPVGSPLSLECTVEGTSNPNLYWYRQAAGRGLQLLFYSVGIGQISSEVPQNLSASRPQDRQFILSSKKLLLSDSGFYLCAWKYGGFATNEKLFFGSGTQLSVL.

The rearrangement joins TRBV5-1 to TRBJ2-6, with D tentatively TRBD2 (5 bases). Trimming cost V 5 bases and J 0 bases, with 9 bases left between them. There are 15 residues in the CDR3. The germline V gene has CDR1 SGHRS and CDR2 YFSETQ. CDR3: CASRLEPSGANVLTF. CDR3 nucleotides: TGCGCCAGCAGACTAGAGCCCTCTGGGGCCAACGTCCTGACTTTC.